The T cell receptor beta chain described here comes from a study of blood T cell repertoires in COVID-19. Whole-study context: Sites across the United States, Italy and Spain contributed samples from acute and convalescent COVID-19. PBMCs, B-cell-depleted T cells, or T cells were the source of the cDNA or gDNA that made up the material.

V shed 4 bases and J 5 bases; nucleotides not matched to a gene: 7. Germline CDR1 is SGHNT and CDR2 is YYREEE (reference sequence). The CDR3 loop spans 15 amino acids. Enrollees, about 18 to 100 years old, lived in around 23 US areas. Participants had their cohort set by participant-reported clinical history. TCRdb's copy holds only in-frame clones and misses some; the assay was immunoSEQ multiplex PCR. Among around 240,000 clones listed, approximately 85% were seen once. V gene TRBV5-4 combines with J gene TRBJ2-2, with 8 nucleotides matching TRBD1. Sequencing was done on a sample of PBMCs or T cells enriched from blood (not recorded which). This clonotype originated in a woman aged 50 to 60 who had recovered from COVID-19. Here the CDR3 reads CASSPGQGGTGELFF. The DNA of the CDR3 is TGTGCCAGCAGCCCCGGACAGGGTGGGACCGGGGAGCTGTTTTTT.